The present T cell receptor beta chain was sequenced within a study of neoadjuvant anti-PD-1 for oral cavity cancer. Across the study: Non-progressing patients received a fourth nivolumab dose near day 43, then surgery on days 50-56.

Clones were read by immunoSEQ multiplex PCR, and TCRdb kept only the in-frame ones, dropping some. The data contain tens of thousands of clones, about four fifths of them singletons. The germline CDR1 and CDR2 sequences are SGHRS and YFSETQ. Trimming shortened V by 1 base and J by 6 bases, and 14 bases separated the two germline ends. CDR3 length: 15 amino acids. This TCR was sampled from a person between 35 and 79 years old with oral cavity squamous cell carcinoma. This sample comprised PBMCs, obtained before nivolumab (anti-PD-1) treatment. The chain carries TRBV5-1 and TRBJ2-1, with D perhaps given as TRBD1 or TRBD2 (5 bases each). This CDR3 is CASSLPVAGGNEQFF. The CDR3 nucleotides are TGCGCCAGCAGCTTGCCCGTCGCTGGGGGCAATGAGCAGTTCTTC.